This T cell receptor beta chain was recovered during a study of T cell responses to AZD1222 COVID-19 vaccine. Study in general: Researchers grouped second doses given at about 4 or about 12 weeks into one pool.

Details on this clone: Its antigen is unidentified.

The CDR3 consists of 14 residues. Trimming cost V 8 bases and J 3 bases; bases outside gene matches: 8. CDR1 MNHEY and CDR2 SMNVEV come from the germline V gene (reference sequence). Study results and caveats: After the peak T cell response, and only then, were repertoires sampled. Donors in the cohort were predominantly white British and more often female, and clonal diversity was possibly underestimated. Across the whole spike, CD4 TCRs peaked at regions 160-218 and 743-854.

Sequenced by immunoSEQ multiplex PCR; TCRdb stores in-frame clones only, minus some. The sample shows some 100,000 clones, roughly nine tenths of them seen only once. The sample in question was peripheral blood, obtained on day 0 of AZD1222 vaccination. This TCR came from an adult in good health. The V call is TRBV27, the J call TRBJ1-1; 8 bases are shared with TRBD1. The CDR3 here is CASRAGGAYTEAFF. In nucleotides, the CDR3 is TGTGCCAGCCGGGCAGGGGGCGCTTACACTGAAGCTTTCTTT.